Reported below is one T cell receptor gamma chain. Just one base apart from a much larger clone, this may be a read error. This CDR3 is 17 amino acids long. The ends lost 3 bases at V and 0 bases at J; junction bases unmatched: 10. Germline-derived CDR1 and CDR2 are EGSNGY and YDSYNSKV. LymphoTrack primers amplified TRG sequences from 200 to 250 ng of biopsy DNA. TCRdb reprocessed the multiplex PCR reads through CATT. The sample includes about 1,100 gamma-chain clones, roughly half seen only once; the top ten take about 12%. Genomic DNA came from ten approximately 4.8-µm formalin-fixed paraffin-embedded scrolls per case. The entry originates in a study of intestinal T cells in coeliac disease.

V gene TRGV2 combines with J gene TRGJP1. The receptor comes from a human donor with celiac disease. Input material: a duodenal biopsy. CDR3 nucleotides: TGTGCCACCTGGGACAGGCGGCAAAATACCACTGGTTGGTTCAAGATATTT. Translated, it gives CATWDRRQNTTGWFKIF.